This T cell receptor (beta chain) originates from a study of blood T cell repertoires in COVID-19. Turning to the study itself: PBMCs, B-cell-depleted T cells, or T cells provided the cDNA or gDNA that made up the material.

J lost 4 bases, V lost 4 bases, and 21 bases had no gene match. The germline V gene has CDR1 SGHTS and CDR2 YDEGEE. This CDR3 is 19 amino acids long. Per the study methods: Quantification of nucleated cells was approximated via reference gene primer amplification. The protocol was immunoSEQ multiplex PCR, while the TCRdb copy is restricted to in-frame clones and leaves out a portion. V, J and clone size reflect that table, while D and trimming were determined from the DNA. The table shows 200,000 or so clones, with roughly 80% occurring only once. Specimen: peripheral blood. The clonotype was recovered from a human donor in a cohort sampled during active COVID-19. V usage is TRBV5-8 and J usage is TRBJ1-2; 8 nucleotides match TRBD1. The CDR3 loop reads CASSGGTGRPSGNTYGYTF. The CDR3 coding sequence is TGTGCCAGCAGCGGGGGGACAGGTCGACCGTCGGGAAATACCTATGGCTACACCTTC.